One T cell receptor (beta chain) is described in this entry. The specificity of this receptor is unknown. No much larger clone exists at a distance of one base, and base qualities are not known. This record comes from a study of T cells in narcolepsy (dated by TCRdb to between 2018 and 2020). About the study as a whole: Healthy control donors were enrolled in the study alongside patients who had narcolepsy type 1 or type 2 (NT1, NT2). The study used TCR Vbeta sequencing to track clonotypes in blood and CSF while looking for autoreactive T cells in narcolepsy patients that target self-antigens of hypocretin neurons (hypocretin, TRIB2). Study-wide conclusions, independent of this receptor: No sequences matching autoreactive T cell clones were contained in some blood memory CD4+ repertoires from patients and controls. Numbers of sequenced blood memory CD4+ clonotypes were comparable, averaging about 39,000 in patients and approximately 34,000 in controls. According to the report, autoreactive clonotypes were detected serially in the blood of the same patients and of different patients, but not in healthy controls. HCRT-specific and TRIB2-specific autoreactive clonotypes were highlighted in plots that compared CD4+ T cell clonotypes in CSF versus blood from the same patient.

The library was made by the immunoSEQ multiplex PCR assay. Held by TCRdb, this immuneACCESS table contains in-frame sequences only and omits some clones. Under half of the omission traces to an unresolved V gene where checked; the cause of the rest is unknown. Counted in this sample were tens of thousands of clones; 65% to 90% of them appeared once. Of the sample, about 1% falls within the top ten clones. Memory CD4+ T cells were sorted ex vivo from peripheral blood of narcolepsy patients and healthy controls for TCR Vbeta sequencing. The source material was CD45RA- memory CD4+ T cells from PBMCs. Per the publication, the cell subset or site label means: memory T cells sorted ex vivo from peripheral blood. This TCR was recovered from a human donor with narcolepsy.

The CDR3 has the sequence CASSLWGWAGKNIQYF. The sequence in DNA is TGTGCCAGCAGTTTATGGGGTTGGGCCGGAAAAAACATTCAGTACTTC. Recombination joined TRBV28 with TRBJ2-4, with the D gene not confidently named. CDR1 and CDR2, per the germline V gene, are MDHEN and SYDVKM. Trimming at the junction amounts to 0 bases on V and 4 bases on J, and the germline ends lie 13 bases apart. The CDR3 has 16 amino acids, counting the end cysteine and phenylalanine. Left in the record is the CDR3 DNA by itself, 48 bases read in frame from the first base.